This T cell receptor (beta chain) stems from a study of blood T cell repertoires in COVID-19. About the research overall: Sources were T cells, B-cell-depleted T cells, or PBMCs; the material itself was cDNA or gDNA.

Between the trimmed V and J ends, which lost 0 bases and 5 bases, there was a span of 8 bases. Germline CDR1 is LGHDT and CDR2 is YNNKEL (reference sequence). CDR3 length: 14 amino acids. The data were produced by immunoSEQ multiplex PCR, yet TCRdb's version contains in-frame clones alone and is incomplete. The sample carries approximately 260,000 clones, approximately 89% recorded once. Sequencing was performed on PBMCs or T cells enriched from blood (not recorded which). J is TRBJ1-5 and V is TRBV3-1 (or the pseudogene TRBV3-2); possible D gene TRBD1, 5 bases. This TCR derives from a woman aged 55 to 70 who had recovered from COVID-19. CDR3 loop: CASSQEGVHQPQHF. The CDR3 DNA is TGTGCCAGCAGCCAAGAAGGGGTTCATCAGCCCCAGCATTTT.